Listed below are T cell receptor beta chains from one sample, sequenced in a study of blood T cell repertoires in COVID-19. Here immunoSEQ multiplex PCR was the method, and the copy in TCRdb shows in-frame clones only, minus some. The sample yields about 240,000 clones, around four fifths seen once. Sequencing was done on a sample of peripheral blood. Source of these receptors: a woman between 55 and 75 years old with active or convalescent COVID-19. CDR3s include the opening cysteine and the closing phenylalanine or tryptophan. Each record gives: J gene, clone size, D gene, V gene, CDR3 DNA, CDR3 protein. The D gene is left open where the match is weak. Clone size is given for some rows only: seen once, a few or many times, or a class if the clone is expanded.

J: TRBJ1-2; size: -; D: -; V: TRBV7-7; DNA: TGTGCTAGCAGCTGGCAGGGGATCTATGGCTACACCTTC; CDR3: CASSWQGIYGYTF
J: TRBJ1-2; size: -; D: -; V: TRBV19; DNA: TGTGCCAGTAGTATAACAGGGAGGGATGGCTACACCTTC; CDR3: CASSITGRDGYTF
J: TRBJ2-1; size: -; D: TRBD2; V: TRBV10-2; DNA: TGCGCCAGCAGCAATGGACTAGCGATTTACAATGAGCAGTTCTTC; CDR3: CASSNGLAIYNEQFF
J: TRBJ1-2; size: -; D: -; V: TRBV24-1; DNA: TGTGCCACCAGTGCAGGGGCCATCTATGGCTACACCTTC; CDR3: CATSAGAIYGYTF
J: TRBJ2-7; size: -; D: TRBD1; V: TRBV19; DNA: TGTGCCAGTAGTACACGACAGGGGGAGTACGAGCAGTACTTC; CDR3: CASSTRQGEYEQYF
J: TRBJ2-7; size: -; D: -; V: TRBV7-6; DNA: TGTGCCAGCAGCTTAGCCGTGGGAGGTAACGAGCAGTACTTC; CDR3: CASSLAVGGNEQYF
J: TRBJ1-2; size: -; D: TRBD1; V: TRBV7-9; DNA: TGTGCCAGCACCGGGGACAGCTACTATGGCTACACCTTC; CDR3: CASTGDSYYGYTF
J: TRBJ1-2; size: -; D: -; V: TRBV28; DNA: TGTGCCAGCGGGCCCCAGAGTTACTCAGGCTACACCTTC; CDR3: CASGPQSYSGYTF
J: TRBJ1-5; size: once; D: TRBD1; V: TRBV19; DNA: TGTGCCAGTAGTAATGGACAGGACCGGGTGCCCCAGCATTTT; CDR3: CASSNGQDRVPQHF
J: TRBJ2-1; size: -; D: TRBD2; V: TRBV6-6; DNA: TGTGCCAGCAGCCCGGGACTAGCGGGAGGATACGAACGGCAGTTCTTC; CDR3: CASSPGLAGGYERQFF
J: TRBJ2-7; size: -; D: TRBD2; V: TRBV10-2; DNA: TGCGCCGCCCGGACTAGCGGGCATGGCGGGGGGGAGCAGTACTTC; CDR3: CAARTSGHGGGEQYF
J: TRBJ2-7; size: -; D: TRBD2; V: TRBV10-3; DNA: TGTGCCATCAGTGACTCTGGACTAGCGGGAGTGCTCTACGAGCAGTACTTC; CDR3: CAISDSGLAGVLYEQYF
J: TRBJ2-1; size: -; D: TRBD2; V: TRBV11-3; DNA: TGTGCCAGCAGCTTAGGACTAGCGGGAGGGCGTATTGAGCAGTTCTTC; CDR3: CASSLGLAGGRIEQFF
J: TRBJ2-4; size: -; D: TRBD2; V: TRBV29-1; DNA: TGCAGCATAAAAGCCTTCGGGGGGGCCAAAAACATTCAGTACTTC; CDR3: CSIKAFGGAKNIQYF
J: TRBJ2-5; size: -; D: TRBD1; V: TRBV7-8; DNA: TGTGCCAGCAGCACCGACAGGGTTCGGGCCCAGTACTTC; CDR3: CASSTDRVRAQYF
J: TRBJ2-6; size: once; D: -; V: TRBV5-1; DNA: TGCGCCAGCAGCTTGGGTAGCCGCGGGTCTGGGGCCAACGTCCTGACTTTC; CDR3: CASSLGSRGSGANVLTF
J: TRBJ2-3; size: -; D: -; V: TRBV11-3; DNA: TGTGCCAGCAGCTTAGAAGGGGACACCTCAGATACGCAGTATTTT; CDR3: CASSLEGDTSDTQYF
J: TRBJ2-2; size: few; D: TRBD1; V: TRBV11-3; DNA: TGTGCCAGCAGCTTTCCACAGGGGGACACCGGGGAGCTGTTTTTT; CDR3: CASSFPQGDTGELFF
J: TRBJ2-3; size: -; D: TRBD2; V: TRBV9; DNA: TGTGCCAGCAGCCAACGGAGGTCTAGCGGGGGGCGCACAGATACGCAGTATTTT; CDR3: CASSQRRSSGGRTDTQYF
J: TRBJ1-5; size: -; D: -; V: TRBV7-9; DNA: TGTGCCAGCAGCCCCCAGGGTAACAATCAGCCCCAGCATTTT; CDR3: CASSPQGNNQPQHF
J: TRBJ2-1; size: -; D: -; V: TRBV2; DNA: TGTGCCAGCAGCCCCGCAAACAGGAACAATGAGCAGTTCTTC; CDR3: CASSPANRNNEQFF
J: TRBJ2-2; size: few; D: TRBD1; V: TRBV7-2; DNA: TGTGCCAGCAGCTTAGTCTTTGGGACAGGGGCGAACGGGGAGCTGTTTTTT; CDR3: CASSLVFGTGANGELFF
J: TRBJ1-1; size: -; D: TRBD1; V: TRBV6-5; DNA: TGTGCCAGCACTACCCGGACAGGAGCTGAAGCTTTCTTT; CDR3: CASTTRTGAEAFF
J: TRBJ1-2; size: -; D: -; V: TRBV5-5; DNA: TGTGCCAGCAGCTTGTCTTTGGACAGTAGAATCTATGGCTACACCTTC; CDR3: CASSLSLDSRIYGYTF
J: TRBJ2-5; size: -; D: -; V: TRBV6-2/TRBV6-3; DNA: TGTGCCAGCAGTCTAATGGCAATAGCGGAACACCAAGAGACCCAGTACTTC; CDR3: CASSLMAIAEHQETQYF
J: TRBJ1-1; size: -; D: TRBD1; V: TRBV11-2; DNA: TGTGCCAGCAGCTTGGGACCAGGGGGAACAGGCACTGAAGCTTTCTTT; CDR3: CASSLGPGGTGTEAFF
J: TRBJ1-2; size: -; D: -; V: TRBV25-1; DNA: TGTGCCAGCAGTGAATACGGCAGGGAAGGCTATGGCTACACCTTC; CDR3: CASSEYGREGYGYTF
J: TRBJ2-5; size: -; D: -; V: TRBV4-1; DNA: TGCGCCAGCAGCCAAGATTCCGGTTGGGAGACCCAGTACTTC; CDR3: CASSQDSGWETQYF
J: TRBJ1-1; size: -; D: -; V: TRBV25-1; DNA: TGTGCCAGCAGTGAGTCCTACGGGACTGAAGCTTTCTTT; CDR3: CASSESYGTEAFF
J: TRBJ2-3; size: few; D: TRBD2; V: TRBV6-4; DNA: TGTGCCAGCAGTGTAGGACTAGCGACAGATACGCAGTATTTT; CDR3: CASSVGLATDTQYF
J: TRBJ1-1; size: -; D: -; V: TRBV7-9; DNA: TGTGCCAGCAGCTTGGGTGAACAGGGTGGCACTGAAGCTTTCTTT; CDR3: CASSLGEQGGTEAFF
J: TRBJ1-5; size: -; D: -; V: TRBV6-1; DNA: TGTGCCAGCAGTGAGGGCAGTAGCAATCAGCCCCAGCATTTT; CDR3: CASSEGSSNQPQHF
J: TRBJ2-5; size: -; D: -; V: TRBV5-1; DNA: TGCGCCAGCAGCATCGACTCCCGACCCTCCTTGTACCAAGAGACCCAGTACTTC; CDR3: CASSIDSRPSLYQETQYF
J: TRBJ2-2; size: -; D: TRBD1; V: TRBV7-9; DNA: TGTGCCAGCAGCCTGGACAGGGGGAACACCGGGGAGCTGTTTTTT; CDR3: CASSLDRGNTGELFF
J: TRBJ1-5; size: -; D: -; V: TRBV21-1; DNA: TGTGCCAGCAGCACTTTAGGGGCAACTCAGCCCCAGCATTTT; CDR3: CASSTLGATQPQHF
J: TRBJ2-2; size: -; D: TRBD1; V: TRBV5-1; DNA: TGCGCCAGCAGCTTCGGGGCCAGGGGGACCGGGGAGCTGTTTTTT; CDR3: CASSFGARGTGELFF